The clone carrying this T cell receptor beta chain was seen more than once but under ten times. Antigen: not known. This sample stems from a study of identical twins. The V gene lost 6 bases and the J gene lost 6 bases, with 17 bases spanning the gap. This CDR3 region has 15 residues. CDR1 SGHAT and CDR2 FQNNGV come from the germline V gene. Study-wide findings and caveats: There was more out-of-frame TCR alpha sharing in monozygotic twins than models estimated.

From the 5' RACE reads, TCRdb called clonotypes with MiXCR, one entry per CDR3 protein. The sample lists about 550,000 distinct CDR3 sequences; approximately 20% were seen once. This sample was shared with a second study, whose subject was yellow fever vaccine responses in identical twins.

The TCR was taken from a woman between 18 and 29 years old in good health. Input material: CD4+ T cells sorted from blood. V and J are TRBV11-2 and TRBJ2-2; possible D gene TRBD2, 5 bases. The CDR3 region has the DNA TGTGCCAGCAGGCCCGGGAATAAAGGAGCCGGGGAGCTGTTTTTT. Its translation: CASRPGNKGAGELFF. Based on the CDR3 plus reference TRBV11-2 and TRBJ2-2, the full variable domain is EAGVAQSPRYKIIEKRQSVAFWCNPISGHATLYWYQQILGQGPKLLIQFQNNGVVDDSQLPKDRFSAERLKGVDSTLKIQPAKLEDSAVYLCASRPGNKGAGELFFGEGSRLTVL.